These 23 T cell receptor beta chains were all obtained from the same sample, sequenced in a study of molecular identifiers for immune sequencing clone quantification. TCRdb re-called the PCR reads with MiXCR, one entry per CDR3 protein. Of 68,000 or so distinct CDR3 sequences in the sample, 17% were seen once. Sequencing was carried out using naive CD8+ T cells from blood, with Jurkat cell RNA spiked in. Subset specified: FACS-sorted CD8+CD4-CCR7+CD45RA+ naive T cells. The source is a human donor in good health. Some libraries in this study had Jurkat cell RNA spiked in.

Remarks on this clonotype: A much more abundant neighbour one base away suggests this may be a read error. This rearrangement joins TRBV12-3 or TRBV12-4 to TRBJ1-1; D is unclear. The CDR3 covers 13 residues. The CDR3 nucleotides read TGTGCCAGCAGGTTAGAAGTCTACACTGAAGCTTTCTTT. Its protein product is CASRLEVYTEAFF.

This clonotype was picked up many times. The chain is built from TRBV11-3 and TRBJ2-1, with 14 bases lining up with TRBD2. The V segment lost 6 bases and the J segment 7 bases; nucleotides outside the gene matches: 5. There are 15 residues in the CDR3. Germline V gene lookup returns CDR1 SGHNT and CDR2 YENEEA. This CDR3 reads CASRGLAGVSNEQFF. The CDR3 bases are TGTGCCAGCAGGGGACTAGCGGGAGTGAGTAATGAGCAGTTCTTC.

This clonotype has a single count. Being one base from a much bigger clone, this may be a read error. The V and J genes are TRBV12-3 or TRBV12-4 and TRBJ1-6; D call uncertain. This CDR3 is 14 amino acids long. The CDR3 region has the DNA TGTGCCGGCAGCAACAGCTCCTATAATTCACCCCTCCACTTT. Protein: CAGSNSSYNSPLHF.

This clonotype was counted ten times or more. The chain is built from TRBV6-1 and TRBJ2-7; no clear D. V was pared by 2 bases and J by 4 bases, with 9 bases between. Germline V gives CDR1 MNHNS, CDR2 SASEGT. CDR3 length: 13 residues. CDR3 DNA: TGTGCCAGCAGTGAACGGATAGCATACGAGCAGTACTTC. This codes for CASSERIAYEQYF.

Notes on this clonotype: A much larger clone lies a single base off, so this may be a read error. The chain joins TRBV27 to TRBJ1-1; 10 bases are shared with TRBD1. Germline values: CDR1 MNHEY, CDR2 SMNVEV (reference sequence). There are 13 residues in the CDR3. J was trimmed by 6 bases and V by 2 bases; bases with no gene match: 0. This CDR3 is CASSLGTGAEAFF. CDR3 bases: TGTGCCAGCAGTTTAGGGACAGGGGCTGAAGCTTTCTTT.

This clonotype came up many times. J is TRBJ1-5 and V is TRBV24-1; maybe TRBD1 (6 bases). In germline, CDR1 is KGHDR, CDR2 SFDVKD. The CDR3 totals 12 residues. V shed 7 bases and J shed 7 bases, with 10 bases lying between them. CDR3 region: CATRQGDQPQHF. In DNA, the CDR3 is TGTGCCACCAGACAGGGAGACCAGCCCCAGCATTTT.

In this sample, this clonotype turned up many times. This sequence joins TRBV7-9 and TRBJ1-1; D gene ambiguous. The V and J ends lost 6 bases and 3 bases respectively, with 14 bases between them. The CDR3 is 14 amino acids. Germline V gene data show CDR1 as SEHNR and CDR2 as FQNEAQ (reference sequence). In DNA form, the CDR3 reads TGTGCCAGCAGTCGAGTAGCAGGACACACTGAAGCTTTCTTT. Translation gives CASSRVAGHTEAFF.

This clonotype was observed many times. The rearrangement uses TRBV13 and TRBJ2-3; no clear D gene. The CDR3 is 12 amino acids. The V end lost 0 bases, the J end lost 4 bases, and 2 bases lay between the germline ends. CDR1 and CDR2 (germline): PRHDT, FYEKMQ (reference sequence). The DNA of the CDR3 is TGTGCCAGCAGCTTAGGTGCAGATACGCAGTATTTT. As protein: CASSLGADTQYF.

This clonotype has ten or more counts. The J gene is TRBJ1-5, the V gene TRBV4-1; D not resolved. The V and J ends lost 1 base and 1 base respectively, with 11 bases between them. The CDR3 is 16 residues long. Per the germline V gene, CDR1 is MGHRA and CDR2 is YSYEKL. CDR3 bases: TGCGCCAGCAGCCAAGTGCAGACAATGAGCAATCAGCCCCAGCATTTT. As protein: CASSQVQTMSNQPQHF.

This clonotype appeared a few times. A much larger clone differs by one base, so this may be a read error. V gene TRBV2 combines with J gene TRBJ2-3; D perhaps matches TRBD2 (6 bases). The CDR3 runs 14 residues. Trimming cost V 10 bases and J 0 bases, with 14 bases left between them. The germline CDR1 and CDR2 sequences are SNHLY and FYNNEI. CDR3 loop: CATLGGASTDTQYF. The CDR3 nucleotides are TGTGCCACCCTTGGCGGGGCTAGCACAGATACGCAGTATTTT.

This clonotype came up many times. The gene calls are TRBV7-2 and TRBJ2-7; the match to TRBD1 covers 9 bases. The CDR3 loop spans 14 amino acids. V was clipped by 2 bases and J by 5 bases; unmatched bases: 4. Per germline, CDR1 SGHTA and CDR2 FQGNSA. The CDR3 loop reads CASSLYRGHDEQYF. CDR3 bases: TGTGCCAGCAGCTTATACAGGGGGCACGACGAGCAGTACTTC.

V is TRBV6-2 or TRBV6-3 and J is TRBJ2-1; tentative D call: TRBD1 (5 bases). Germline lookup yields CDR1 MNHEY and CDR2 SVGEGT. The CDR3 is made up of 15 amino acids. With 4 bases removed from V and 5 bases from J, the gap between germline ends came to 15 bases. The DNA of the CDR3 is TGTGCCAGCAGTTTCGAAGGGGTCATTAACAATGAGCAGTTCTTC. Protein product: CASSFEGVINNEQFF.

Turning to this clonotype: Since a much larger clone is just one base distant, this may be a read error. Given the absence of the conserved phenylalanine or tryptophan at the CDR3 end, a read error is likely. This chain links TRBV20-1 with TRBJ2-1; D might be TRBD2 (5 bases). V gave up 6 bases and J gave up 0 bases, with 12 bases separating them. Per the germline V gene, CDR1 is DFQATT and CDR2 is SNEGSKA (reference sequence). The CDR3 spans 14 residues. CDR3 protein: CSAKSGISYNEQFL. The CDR3 nucleotides are TGCAGTGCAAAAAGCGGAATCTCCTACAATGAGCAGTTCCTC.

The chain combines TRBV11-3 with TRBJ2-1; 10 nucleotides align to TRBD2. In germline, CDR1 is SGHNT, CDR2 YENEEA. J lost 1 base, V lost 5 bases, and 8 bases had no gene match. The CDR3 sequence is 17 residues long. In nucleotides, the CDR3 is TGTGCCAGCAGCCCGGTGACTAGCGGGTTTTCCTACAATGAGCAGTTCTTC. Translation: CASSPVTSGFSYNEQFF.

A remark on this clonotype: One end of the junction varies from germline; a read error may be responsible. In DNA form, the CDR3 reads TGTGCCAGCAGCTTATTAGCGGGCCCCTTCGAGCGGTACTTC. Amino acid sequence: CASSLLAGPFERYF. V usage is TRBV7-8 and J usage is TRBJ2-7, with 7 nucleotides matching TRBD2. CDR3 length: 14 residues. CDR1 is SGHVS, CDR2 FQNEAQ, per germline. The full variable domain, completed using reference TRBV7-8 and TRBJ2-7, is GAGVSQSPRYKVAKRGQDVALRCDPISGHVSLFWYQQALGQGPEFLTYFQNEAQLDKSGLPSDRFFAERPEGSVSTLKIQRTQQEDSAVYLCASSLLAGPFERYFGPGTRLTVT.

Concerning this clonotype: Compared with germline, one end of the junction differs, possibly owing to a read error. The gene calls are TRBV4-1 and TRBJ1-5; D gene unclear. This CDR3 has 14 amino acids. Germline values: CDR1 MGHRA, CDR2 YSYEKL. CDR3 nucleotide sequence: TGCGCCAACAGCCAAGTTCTCGACAATCAGCCCCAACATTTT. Encoded protein: CANSQVLDNQPQHF.

A word on this clonotype: One junction end disagrees with the germline gene, perhaps due to a read error. V gene TRBV5-3 combines with J gene TRBJ2-7, with a possible D match to TRBD2 (5 bases). TRBV5-3 is marked as an open reading frame, function uncertain. The CDR3 extends over 14 amino acids. CDR3: CASSFGGSSYEQCF. CDR3 nucleotides: TGTGCCAGCAGCTTTGGAGGAAGCTCCTACGAGCAGTGCTTC.

This clonotype was picked up many times. The rearrangement links TRBV4-3 to TRBJ2-7, with 8 bases lining up with TRBD2. From germline, CDR1 is LGHNA and CDR2 YSLEER. The trim removed 0 bases at V and 3 bases at J, leaving 4 bases unmatched. This CDR3 has 15 amino acids. CDR3 sequence (DNA): TGCGCCAGCAGCCAAGATCCGGGGGGGGGCTACGAGCAGTACTTC. Protein sequence: CASSQDPGGGYEQYF.

In its sample, this clonotype was seen many times. CDR3 in amino acids: CASSPRASSSYEQYF. The CDR3 DNA is TGTGCCAGCAGCCCGCGGGCCTCGAGCTCCTACGAGCAGTACTTC. The chain is built from TRBV7-2 and TRBJ2-7, with D perhaps TRBD2 (5 bases). The CDR3 totals 15 residues. CDR1 is SGHTA and CDR2 is FQGNSA in the germline V gene. V was pared by 5 bases and J by 0 bases, with 14 bases between.

This clonotype showed up many times. CDR3 residues: CSASEDYEQYF. The DNA of the CDR3 is TGCAGTGCTAGCGAAGACTACGAGCAGTACTTC. This chain links TRBV20-1 with TRBJ2-7, with D unresolved. V dropped 3 bases and J dropped 3 bases, with 6 bases sitting between them. Germline lookup yields CDR1 DFQATT and CDR2 SNEGSKA (reference sequence). There are 11 residues in the CDR3.

This clonotype was found a few times. V usage is TRBV12-3 or TRBV12-4 and J usage is TRBJ2-7; tentatively, D is TRBD2 (5 bases). V shed 0 bases and J shed 3 bases, with 9 bases lying between them. The CDR3 loop spans 14 amino acids. Here the CDR3 reads CASSLAGVVYEQYF. The DNA for the CDR3 is TGTGCCAGCAGTTTAGCGGGAGTGGTCTACGAGCAGTACTTC.

V is TRBV14 and J is TRBJ2-1, with 13 nucleotides matching TRBD2. CDR1 and CDR2 (germline): SGHDN, FVKESK. Trimming removed 1 base from V and 10 bases from J; junction bases left unmatched: 7. There are 16 residues in the CDR3. The CDR3 region is CASSQARGTSGMEQFF. The CDR3 coding sequence is TGTGCCAGCAGCCAAGCCAGGGGGACTAGCGGGATGGAGCAGTTCTTC.

The chain has TRBV11-2 and TRBJ2-1; 15 bases align to TRBD2. This CDR3 comprises 16 residues. After removal of 5 bases from V and 6 bases from J, the junction contained 5 bases not matched to a gene. Per the germline V gene, CDR1 is SGHAT and CDR2 is FQNNGV. The CDR3 bases are TGTGCCAGCAGCCACAGGACTAGCGGGAGGGGCAATGAGCAGTTCTTC. Residues: CASSHRTSGRGNEQFF. The whole variable domain, remainder taken from reference TRBV11-2 and TRBJ2-1, is EAGVAQSPRYKIIEKRQSVAFWCNPISGHATLYWYQQILGQGPKLLIQFQNNGVVDDSQLPKDRFSAERLKGVDSTLKIQPAKLEDSAVYLCASSHRTSGRGNEQFFGPGTRLTVL.